This TCR beta chain was observed in a study of blood T cells in healthy people across ages. Study overall: When template switching was applied, about one barcoded beta molecule was captured per two T cells. Study observations and caveats: Investigators viewed diversity estimates from one million T cells as underestimates, the study reported.

In this sample, this clonotype turned up a few times. Antigen: not known. From germline, CDR1 is MGHDK and CDR2 SYGVNS. This CDR3 region has 16 residues. With 6 bases clipped from V and 0 bases from J, the junction kept 5 bases outside the gene matches. Alongside a J-beta primer mix, a sample-barcoded 5' primer served in a second PCR lasting roughly 7 to 11 cycles. Every sample returned 2.5 million or more CDR3-containing paired-end reads. One entry per CDR3 protein, called by TCRdb with MiXCR from the 5' RACE reads. The table records approximately 1.5 million distinct CDR3 sequences, 42% of them present only once.

The V call is TRBV25-1, the J call TRBJ2-6, with TRBD1 matching over 7 bases. This TCR was sampled from a woman under 30 in good health. Sequencing was performed on blood. CDR3 amino acids: CASSRQGPSGANVLTF. DNA for the CDR3: TGTGCCAGCAGCCGACAGGGTCCCTCTGGGGCCAACGTCCTGACTTTC.